These 30 T cell receptor beta chains came from one sample sequenced in a study of glioma-infiltrating T cells. Amplification of TCR alpha and beta CDR3 regions from RNA used iRepertoire nested multiplex PCR. TCRdb reanalysed the multiplex PCR reads using MiXCR and keeps one entry per CDR3 protein. This sample has roughly 350,000 distinct CDR3 sequences, with more than 35% found just once. Sequenced: glioma tissue, nonneoplastic brain tissue, or PBMCs (not recorded which). These receptors originate from a human donor with low-grade glioma or glioblastoma, undergoing nonglioma brain surgery, or in good health (not recorded which).

The table lists this clonotype with many counts. The chain links TRBV20-1 to TRBJ2-5; D ambiguous. Trimming took off 4 bases at V and 5 bases at J, with 17 bases between the two ends. The CDR3 loop spans 14 amino acids. Germline V CDR1 and CDR2: DFQATT, SNEGSKA (reference sequence). The CDR3 DNA is TGCAGTGCTAATGATGGTCGGCTCCGGGAGACCCAGTACTTC. Translating gives CSANDGRLRETQYF.

The J gene is TRBJ1-5, the V gene TRBV4-2; D might be TRBD1 (5 bases). Germline CDR1 is LGHNA and CDR2 is YNFKEQ. The CDR3 sequence is 16 residues long. Between the trimmed V and J ends, which lost 0 bases and 3 bases, there was a span of 12 bases. CDR3 sequence (DNA): TGTGCCAGCAGCCAAGAGGGGCCGGGAACCAATCAGCCCCAGCATTTT. This sequence encodes CASSQEGPGTNQPQHF.

A remark on this clonotype: Given a much more abundant clone one base away, this may be a read error. This chain connects TRBV27 to TRBJ2-1; no clear D gene. The CDR3 extends over 11 amino acids. Germline V gives CDR1 MNHEY, CDR2 SMNVEV (reference sequence). The CDR3 sequence: CASNGYNEQSF. In nucleotides, the CDR3 is TGTGCCAGCAACGGGTACAATGAGCAGTCCTTC.

This clonotype has a count of ten or more. The chain has TRBV28 and TRBJ1-1; 7 positions match TRBD1. With V trimmed by 7 bases and J by 4 bases, 9 bases remained unmatched. The germline gives CDR1 MDHEN, CDR2 SYDVKM. The CDR3 sequence is 14 residues long. The CDR3 DNA follows: TGTGCCAGCAAAACAGGGGTGGGTGGCACTGAAGCTTTCTTT. It specifies CASKTGVGGTEAFF.

The J gene is TRBJ2-3, the V gene TRBV20-1; 16 bases line up with TRBD2. Per the germline V gene, CDR1 is DFQATT and CDR2 is SNEGSKA (reference sequence). Germline trimming cut 5 bases from V and 1 base from J; bases unmatched to any gene: 9. This CDR3 comprises 18 residues. In DNA, the CDR3 is TGCAGTGCTCCCGGGACTAGCGGGGGGGAAGGGGGCACAGATACGCAGTATTTT. This translates into CSAPGTSGGEGGTDTQYF.

Many counts were recorded for this clonotype. The chain links TRBV4-1 to TRBJ2-7; 13 nucleotides match TRBD2. V dropped 4 bases and J dropped 5; count of bases not matched to a gene: 5. Germline CDR1 reads MGHRA; CDR2 reads YSYEKL. This CDR3 comprises 15 residues. Here the CDR3 DNA reads TGCGCCAGCAGCCTCCCGGGACTAGCGGGGAACGAGCAGTACTTC. This encodes CASSLPGLAGNEQYF.

The chain is built from TRBV5-1 and TRBJ2-7; TRBD2 might be the D (6 bases). V dropped 4 bases and J dropped 6 bases, with 17 bases sitting between them. CDR3 size: 14 residues. Germline-derived CDR1 and CDR2 are SGHRS and YFSETQ. The CDR3 bases are TGCGCCAGCAGCGGGGACTCAATGCAGCTCGAGCAGTACTTC. Amino acid sequence: CASSGDSMQLEQYF. The full variable domain, completed using reference TRBV5-1 and TRBJ2-7, is KAGVTQTPRYLIKTRGQQVTLSCSPISGHRSVSWYQQTPGQGLQFLFEYFSETQRNKGNFPGRFSGRQFSNSRSEMNVSTLELGDSALYLCASSGDSMQLEQYFGPGTRLTVT.

The chain is built from TRBV20-1 and TRBJ2-7; the match to TRBD2 covers 10 bases. Trimming cost V 1 base and J 5 bases; bases outside gene matches: 5. The CDR3 spans 14 residues. Germline CDR1 reads DFQATT; CDR2 reads SNEGSKA (reference sequence). As DNA, the CDR3 is TGCAGTGCTAGAGCTAGCGGGGGAGATAACGAGCAGTACTTC. It translates to CSARASGGDNEQYF.

A note on this clonotype: A read error may be the cause here, since a much bigger clone is one base away. This rearrangement joins TRBV6-6 to TRBJ1-6; possible D gene TRBD1, 5 bases. There are 13 residues in the CDR3. Germline V CDR1 and CDR2: MNHNY, SVGAGI (reference sequence). The chain's CDR3 is CASRGTGNSPHHF. CDR3 sequence (DNA): TGTGCCAGCAGAGGGACTGGTAATTCACCCCACCACTTT.

This clonotype came up once. CDR3 amino acids: CSATPSGLAGGIGKTQYF. The CDR3 DNA follows: TGCAGTGCAACGCCCTCGGGACTAGCGGGAGGTATCGGCAAGACCCAGTACTTC. The rearrangement links TRBV20-1 to TRBJ2-5; TRBD2 aligns across 15 bases. The germline CDR1 and CDR2 sequences are DFQATT and SNEGSKA (reference sequence). The CDR3 contains 18 residues. V lost 6 bases and J lost 6; bases outside the gene matches: 17.

As concerns this clonotype: A much larger clone differs from this one at a single base, so this may be a read error. The chain employs TRBV20-1 and TRBJ2-7; 7 positions match TRBD1. Germline CDR1 is DFQATT and CDR2 is SNEGSKA (reference sequence). This CDR3 has 15 amino acids. With V trimmed by 2 bases and J by 6 bases, 13 bases remained unmatched. The DNA of the CDR3 is TGCAGTGCTAGAATTCGGAGAACAGGGGTAGGCGAGCAGTACTTC. Translated: CSARIRRTGVGEQYF.

The J gene is TRBJ1-4, the V gene TRBV7-9; 7 bases map to TRBD1. This CDR3 has 13 residues. The V gene end was trimmed by 8 bases and the J gene end by 8 bases; junction bases not matched to a gene: 8. Germline loops: CDR1 SEHNR, CDR2 FQNEAQ (reference sequence). The CDR3 nucleotides read TGTGCCAGCCGTAGGGGACAGAACGAAAAACTGTTTTTT. Residues: CASRRGQNEKLFF. Complete variable domain (other parts from reference TRBV7-9 and TRBJ1-4): DTGVSQNPRHKITKRGQNVTFRCDPISEHNRLYWYRQTLGQGPEFLTYFQNEAQLEKSRLLSDRFSAERPKGSFSTLEIQRTEQGDSAMYLCASRRGQNEKLFFGSGTQLSVL.

The gene calls are TRBV4-1 and TRBJ1-5; D not resolved. The CDR3 contains 17 residues. Germline V gives CDR1 MGHRA, CDR2 YSYEKL. Trimming cost V 0 bases and J 1 base, with 13 bases left between them. As DNA, the CDR3 is TGCGCCAGCAGCCAAGATCCACTGACGCGAAGCAATCAGCCCCAGCATTTT. The encoded protein is CASSQDPLTRSNQPQHF.

Ten or more counts support this clonotype. The chain couples TRBV6-2 or TRBV6-3 to TRBJ2-1; D unresolved. Germline-derived CDR1 and CDR2 are MNHEY and SVGEGT. CDR3 length: 15 residues. The V end lost 2 bases, the J end lost 7 bases, and 15 bases lay between the germline ends. The CDR3 coding sequence is TGTGCCAGCAGTTACGGCCAAAGAGTAGTTAATGAGCAGTTCTTC. It encodes CASSYGQRVVNEQFF.

This clonotype was seen more than once but under ten times. The chain carries TRBV5-4 and TRBJ2-1, with a possible D match to TRBD1 (6 bases). Germline values: CDR1 SGHNT, CDR2 YYREEE (reference sequence). The CDR3 sequence is 14 residues long. V was cut by 4 bases and J by 2 bases, with 10 bases left in between. The CDR3 spells CASSGEGAYNEQFF. In DNA, the CDR3 is TGTGCCAGCAGCGGCGAGGGGGCCTACAATGAGCAGTTCTTC.

The V call is TRBV2, the J call TRBJ2-2; D perhaps matches TRBD1 (6 bases). The CDR3 spans 13 residues. CDR1 and CDR2 from the germline V gene are SNHLY and FYNNEI. Trimming left V 9 bases short and J 7 bases short, with 15 bases between. CDR3 DNA sequence: TGTGCCAGTCGGACAGACCCAAACGGGGAGCTGTTTTTT. Its translation is CASRTDPNGELFF.

This clonotype appeared a few times. The chain employs TRBV20-1 and TRBJ2-5; TRBD2 matches 14 bases. The V segment lost 6 bases and the J segment 4 bases; nucleotides outside the gene matches: 10. The germline V gene has CDR1 DFQATT and CDR2 SNEGSKA (reference sequence). This CDR3 contains 16 residues. For the CDR3, the DNA is TGCAGTGCCAACTCTGGGACTAGCGGGAGCGGAGAGACCCAGTACTTC. This encodes CSANSGTSGSGETQYF.

This rearrangement joins TRBV29-1 to TRBJ1-1, with D tentatively TRBD1 (5 bases). V was cut by 4 bases and J by 3 bases, with 9 bases left in between. Germline lookup yields CDR1 SQVTM and CDR2 ANQGSEA. The CDR3 contains 12 residues. CDR3 residues: CSVGRGDTEAFF. The CDR3 DNA sequence: TGCAGCGTTGGGAGGGGTGACACTGAAGCTTTCTTT. Full variable domain (missing parts from reference TRBV29-1 and TRBJ1-1): SAVISQKPSRDICQRGTSLTIQCQVDSQVTMMFWYRQQPGQSLTLIATANQGSEATYESGFVIDKFPISRPNLTFSTLTVSNMSPEDSSIYLCSVGRGDTEAFFGQGTRLTVV.

On this clonotype itself: Given a much more abundant clone one base away, this may be a read error. The chain employs TRBV6-2 or TRBV6-3 and TRBJ2-2, with D possibly being TRBD2 (5 bases). Germline CDR1 and CDR2: MNHEY and SVGEGT. The CDR3 runs to 13 residues. CDR3 nucleotide sequence: TGTGCCAGCAGAACCAACCTCCCCGGGGAGCTGCTTTTT. Amino acids: CASRTNLPGELLF.

This clonotype occurred a few times. The chain has TRBV7-3 and TRBJ2-1; 10 bases align to TRBD2. In germline, CDR1 is SGHTA, CDR2 FQGTGA. V dropped 1 base and J dropped 1; count of bases not matched to a gene: 10. CDR3 size: 19 residues. This chain's CDR3 is CASSLNGLAGERSYNEQFF. DNA for the CDR3: TGTGCCAGCAGCTTAAACGGGCTAGCGGGAGAAAGGTCCTACAATGAGCAGTTCTTC. Drawing the rest from reference TRBV7-3 and TRBJ2-1, the complete variable domain is GAGVSQTPSNKVTEKGKYVELRCDPISGHTALYWYRQSLGQGPEFLIYFQGTGAADDSGLPNDRFFAVRPEGSVSTLKIQRTERGDSAVYLCASSLNGLAGERSYNEQFFGPGTRLTVL.

This clonotype was recorded a few times. The chain employs TRBV20-1 and TRBJ2-2; 11 positions match TRBD2. The V gene end was trimmed by 1 base and the J gene end by 4 bases; junction bases not matched to a gene: 5. The CDR3 sequence is 16 residues long. Per the germline V gene, CDR1 is DFQATT and CDR2 is SNEGSKA (reference sequence). CDR3 sequence: CSARGGTSGVTGELFF. The CDR3 nucleotides read TGCAGTGCTAGAGGTGGGACTAGCGGAGTCACCGGGGAGCTGTTTTTT.

The V and J genes are TRBV6-2 or TRBV6-3 and TRBJ2-7; D gene uncertain. The germline V gene encodes CDR1 MNHEY and CDR2 SVGEGT. The CDR3 has 13 residues. Trimming removed 5 bases at V and 3 bases at J, with 11 bases between. CDR3 DNA: TGTGCCAGCAGTGCCCGAGGAGACTACGAGCAGTACTTC. Translating gives CASSARGDYEQYF.

This sequence joins TRBV4-1 and TRBJ2-1; the match to TRBD2 covers 9 bases. The V gene end was trimmed by 3 bases and the J gene end by 8 bases; junction bases not matched to a gene: 5. The length of the CDR3 is 14 residues. Germline V gives CDR1 MGHRA, CDR2 YSYEKL. This CDR3 is CASSQRLAADEQFF. The CDR3 DNA follows: TGCGCCAGCAGCCAGAGACTAGCGGCGGATGAGCAGTTCTTC.

CDR3 residues: CASSSPLGEQYF. The CDR3 DNA reads TGTGCCAGCAGCTCCCCGCTGGGGGAGCAGTACTTC. This chain links TRBV13 with TRBJ2-7; D is undetermined. The CDR3 has 12 amino acids. The V and J ends lost 4 bases and 7 bases respectively, with 11 bases between them. Per germline, CDR1 PRHDT and CDR2 FYEKMQ (reference sequence).

The chain recombines TRBV4-1 with TRBJ2-6, with 8 nucleotides matching TRBD2. The germline CDR1 and CDR2 sequences are MGHRA and YSYEKL. The length of the CDR3 is 19 residues. After removal of 3 bases from V and 0 bases from J, the junction contained 10 bases not matched to a gene. Here the CDR3 reads CASSHGLARKISGANVLTF. In nucleotides, the CDR3 is TGCGCCAGCAGCCACGGACTAGCCCGGAAAATCTCTGGGGCCAACGTCCTGACTTTC.

This clonotype was detected a few times. The chain has TRBV24-1 and TRBJ2-3; 10 bases agree with TRBD1. Germline V CDR1 and CDR2: KGHDR, SFDVKD. Trimming removed 6 bases from V and 4 bases from J; junction bases left unmatched: 6. CDR3 length: 15 residues. This CDR3 is CATSSGQGNADTQYF. The CDR3 DNA is TGTGCCACCAGTTCGGGACAGGGGAATGCAGATACGCAGTATTTT.

The rearrangement joins TRBV19 to TRBJ1-1, with D tentatively TRBD1 (6 bases). CDR1 is LNHDA and CDR2 is SQIVND in the germline V gene (reference sequence). This CDR3 spans 15 amino acids. Trimming stripped 6 bases from V and 0 bases from J, with 14 bases between. The CDR3, as DNA: TGTGCCAGTAGAGAGCCACAGGGAATGAACACTGAAGCTTTCTTT. This encodes CASREPQGMNTEAFF.

This clonotype was detected ten times or more. The gene calls are TRBV6-1 and TRBJ1-2, with 7 bases aligning to TRBD1. Germline CDR1 and CDR2: MNHNS and SASEGT. The CDR3 consists of 14 residues. V shed 4 bases and J 3 bases; nucleotides not matched to a gene: 5. CDR3 loop: CASSAQGTDYGYTF. The CDR3 nucleotides read TGTGCCAGCAGTGCACAGGGGACAGACTATGGCTACACCTTC.

This clonotype was seen at least ten times. The chain joins TRBV6-2 or TRBV6-3 to TRBJ2-1; D remains ambiguous. Germline lookup yields CDR1 MNHEY and CDR2 SVGEGT. The CDR3 extends over 16 amino acids. Trimming took 2 bases from V and 1 from J, leaving 12 bases between them. This CDR3 is CASSYVYLISYNEQFF. Here the CDR3 DNA reads TGTGCCAGCAGTTACGTGTACCTCATATCCTACAATGAGCAGTTCTTC.

Only a few counts were recorded for this clonotype. The rearrangement links TRBV7-3 to TRBJ1-2; 9 bases map to TRBD1. J was trimmed by 4 bases and V by 1 base; bases with no gene match: 7. Per the germline V gene, CDR1 is SGHTA and CDR2 is FQGTGA. The CDR3 contains 16 residues. CDR3 residues: CASSLSGGQGGYGYTF. As DNA, the CDR3 is TGTGCCAGCAGCTTAAGTGGGGGACAGGGAGGCTATGGCTACACCTTC.